Listed below are T cell receptor beta chains from one sample, sequenced in a study of T cells in localized non-small cell lung cancer. Clones were sequenced by immunoSEQ multiplex PCR, and TCRdb holds only the in-frame ones, with some missing. The sample shows over 30,000 clones, about nine tenths of them seen only once. The sequences come from peripheral blood, collected before any cancer treatment. The receptor source for this set is a male donor older than 55 with stage III lung adenocarcinoma. Both conserved end residues are part of each CDR3. The order of the fields is J gene, V gene, clone size, CDR3 protein. Clone size is given for some rows only: seen once, a few or many times, or a class if the clone is expanded.

TRBJ1-2 TRBV7-2 - CASSRDGYYGYTF
TRBJ1-2 TRBV6-6 once CASRLPGRYGYTF
TRBJ2-5 TRBV5-1 once CASSLAGVEETQYF
TRBJ1-1 TRBV11-2 - CASSLVQARSTEAFF
TRBJ2-5 TRBV29-1 - CSVLMIGTGRGETQYF
TRBJ2-3 TRBV19 - CASSPGGDTQYF
TRBJ1-5 TRBV7-2 few CASSFLMNQPQHF
TRBJ2-5 TRBV7-7 - CASSRELLAGQGTQYF
TRBJ2-7 TRBV28 - CASTGRGPYEQYF
TRBJ2-2 TRBV30 - CAIPRARATGELFF
TRBJ2-7 TRBV29-1 - CSATHSYEQYF
TRBJ1-1 TRBV5-1 - CASSVMTGGVTEAFF
TRBJ1-1 TRBV2 few CASSRGGFTEAFF
TRBJ1-5 TRBV2 - CASTQTNSNQPQHF
TRBJ1-1 TRBV29-1 - CSVDALNTEAFF
TRBJ2-7 TRBV27 - CASGRGTVYEQYF
TRBJ2-1 TRBV5-1 - CASSERSGANEQFF
TRBJ2-1 TRBV30 - CAWSGAARNEQFF
TRBJ1-1 TRBV9 - CASSVDGTVNTEAFF
TRBJ2-7 TRBV6-5 - CASGLNYEQYF
TRBJ2-3 TRBV7-9 - CASSYGVWRRQDTQYF
TRBJ2-7 TRBV5-4 few CASSWGQAYEQYF
TRBJ1-1 TRBV10-3 - CAISESRTRNEAFF
TRBJ1-5 TRBV6-1 - CASSEHGGSNQPQHF
TRBJ2-5 TRBV5-1 - CASASGRSEETQYF
TRBJ1-1 TRBV6-5 - CASRRGNGLTEAFF
TRBJ1-1 TRBV4-1 - CASSQVGGGAFF
TRBJ2-7 TRBV6-1 - CASTPQGVTYEQYF
TRBJ2-2 TRBV11-3 - CASSLLAGGLTGELFF
TRBJ1-1 TRBV5-8 - CASSFKWTEAFF
TRBJ2-2 TRBV7-3 - CASMRTGGNGELFF
TRBJ1-2 TRBV28 - CASSFPDRAYYGYTF
TRBJ1-6 TRBV6-1 - CASSEALSVWGRGSVYGNSPLHF
TRBJ1-5 TRBV19 - CASSKGTVNQPQHF
TRBJ2-4 TRBV14 - CASSQATGAAKNIQYF
TRBJ1-1 TRBV6-5 - CASSSIATEAFF
TRBJ2-7 TRBV6-5 - CASSYSNGGRPYEQYF
TRBJ2-1 TRBV19 medium-sized CASSLSRDEKFF
TRBJ1-1 TRBV28 - CASSLYPGFVF
TRBJ2-1 TRBV11-2 - CASSLGGRRASYNEQFF
TRBJ2-1 TRBV11-2 - CASSLMGTAVSGAYNEQFF
TRBJ1-5 TRBV7-2 - CASSLVGLSNQPQHF
TRBJ1-2 TRBV16 - CASSQSYQGGGYTF
TRBJ1-5 TRBV27 - CASSFGGNQPQHF
TRBJ2-1 TRBV13 - CASSFRDPYNEQFF
TRBJ1-1 TRBV2 - CASSGNRNTEAFF
TRBJ2-5 TRBV7-2 - CASSFRRGAKETQYF
TRBJ1-5 TRBV6-5 once CASSYSSNRAEEPQHF
TRBJ1-1 TRBV2 - CASSENRVGTEAFF
TRBJ1-2 TRBV28 - CASITGTWEGYTF
TRBJ2-1 TRBV4-2 - CASSRGARTYNEQFF
TRBJ1-1 TRBV7-8 - CASSLVLGQGGVTEAFF
TRBJ2-2 TRBV27 - CASRGYRGTGELFF
TRBJ1-1 TRBV19 - CASSGTRQESFF
TRBJ1-2 TRBV6-4 - CASKLQTGNYGYTF
TRBJ2-3 TRBV4-2 - CASSAETGLVTYF
TRBJ1-6 TRBV30 - CAWSVGGGEGGRSPLHF
TRBJ1-6 TRBV4-2 few CASSQDPAPRTPLHF
TRBJ1-2 TRBV9 - CASSGTYSYRESYGYTF